This T cell receptor beta chain derives from a study of blood T cells in healthy people across ages. This clonotype was detected ten times or more. Trimming took 7 bases from V and 3 from J; bases not matched to a gene: 2. From germline, CDR1 is MNHNS and CDR2 SASEGT. The length of the CDR3 is 15 residues. Alongside a J-beta primer mix, a sample-barcoded 5' primer served in a second PCR lasting roughly 7 to 11 cycles. From the 5' RACE reads, TCRdb called clonotypes with MiXCR, one entry per CDR3 protein. The sample contains hundreds of thousands of distinct CDR3 sequences, about 28% of which appear only once.

The chain uses TRBV6-1 and TRBJ2-1, with 14 nucleotides matching TRBD2. Material: blood. The TCR was taken from a woman of 80 years or more in good health. DNA for the CDR3: TGTGCCAGCATCGGGACTAGCGGGGGCTACAATGAGCAGTTCTTC. This encodes CASIGTSGGYNEQFF.